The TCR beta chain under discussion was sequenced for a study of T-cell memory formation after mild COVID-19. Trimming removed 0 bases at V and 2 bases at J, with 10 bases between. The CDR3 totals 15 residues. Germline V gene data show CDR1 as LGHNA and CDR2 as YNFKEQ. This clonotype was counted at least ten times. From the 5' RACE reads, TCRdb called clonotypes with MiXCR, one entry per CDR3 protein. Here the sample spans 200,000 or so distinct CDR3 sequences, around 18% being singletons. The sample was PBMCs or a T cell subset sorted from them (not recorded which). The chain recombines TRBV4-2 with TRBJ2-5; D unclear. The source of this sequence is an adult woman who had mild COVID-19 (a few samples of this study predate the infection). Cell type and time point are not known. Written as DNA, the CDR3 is TGTGCCAGCAGCCAAGATGGCGGACCTCAAGAGACCCAGTACTTC. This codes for CASSQDGGPQETQYF.